This T cell receptor beta chain was found in a study of early T cells in non-severe SARS-CoV-2 infection. Across the study: Chains from this unsorted whole-blood bulk RNA could not be paired.

At least ten counts were recorded for this clonotype. What it binds is unknown. Broader study findings: Private and CD4 specificities were missed by VDJdb matching, skewed to anti-spike CD8.

This CDR3 region has 16 residues. Germline CDR1 reads SGHVS; CDR2 reads FNYEAQ. V shed 5 bases and J shed 0 bases, with 14 bases lying between them. Tagging with unique molecular identifiers was applied to individual cDNA molecules. TCRdb processed the 5' RACE reads anew with MiXCR; each CDR3 protein has one entry. The data show about 29,000 distinct CDR3 sequences, with 5.7% seen just once and more than 5% held by the top ten. The rearrangement joins TRBV7-6 to TRBJ1-3; D may be TRBD1 (6 bases). The clonotype comes from an adult who was a healthcare worker with PCR-confirmed SARS-CoV-2 infection or an uninfected control (not recorded which). What was sequenced was whole blood. The CDR3 region has the DNA TGTGCCAGCAGCGCAACAGGGTTCCGCTCTGGAAACACCATATATTTT. Protein product: CASSATGFRSGNTIYF.